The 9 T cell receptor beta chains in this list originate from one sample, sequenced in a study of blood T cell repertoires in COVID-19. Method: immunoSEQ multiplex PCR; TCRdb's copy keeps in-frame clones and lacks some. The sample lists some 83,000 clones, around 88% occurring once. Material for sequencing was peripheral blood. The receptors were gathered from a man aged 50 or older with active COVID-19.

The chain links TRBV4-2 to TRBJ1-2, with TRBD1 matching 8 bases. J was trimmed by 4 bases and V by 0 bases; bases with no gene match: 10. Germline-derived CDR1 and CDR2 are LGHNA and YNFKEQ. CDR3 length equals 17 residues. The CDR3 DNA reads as TGTGCCAGCAGCCAAGAATGGGCAGGGGGCGCCGGCTATGGCTACACCTTC. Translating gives CASSQEWAGGAGYGYTF.

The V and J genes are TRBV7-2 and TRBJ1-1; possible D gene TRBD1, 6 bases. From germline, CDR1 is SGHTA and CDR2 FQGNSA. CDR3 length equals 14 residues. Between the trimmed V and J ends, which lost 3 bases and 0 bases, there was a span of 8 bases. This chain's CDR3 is CASSFGQLNTEAFF. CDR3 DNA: TGTGCCAGCAGCTTCGGACAGTTGAACACTGAAGCTTTCTTT. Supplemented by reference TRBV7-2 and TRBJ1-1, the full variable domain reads GAGVSQSPSNKVTEKGKDVELRCDPISGHTALYWYRQSLGQGLEFLIYFQGNSAPDKSGLPSDRFSAERTGGSVSTLTIQRTQQEDSAVYLCASSFGQLNTEAFFGQGTRLTVV.

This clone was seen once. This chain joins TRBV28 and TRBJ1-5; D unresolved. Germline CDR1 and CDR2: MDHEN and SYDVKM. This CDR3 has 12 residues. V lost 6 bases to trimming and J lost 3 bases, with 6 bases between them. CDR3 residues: CASSLANQPQHF. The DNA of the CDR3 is TGTGCCAGCAGCCTAGCCAATCAGCCCCAGCATTTT.

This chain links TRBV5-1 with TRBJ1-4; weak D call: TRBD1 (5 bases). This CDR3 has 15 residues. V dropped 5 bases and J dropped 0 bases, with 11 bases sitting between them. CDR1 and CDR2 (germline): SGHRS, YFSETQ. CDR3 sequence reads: CASRGGVATNEKLFF. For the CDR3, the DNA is TGCGCCAGCAGGGGAGGGGTTGCAACTAATGAAAAACTGTTTTTT.

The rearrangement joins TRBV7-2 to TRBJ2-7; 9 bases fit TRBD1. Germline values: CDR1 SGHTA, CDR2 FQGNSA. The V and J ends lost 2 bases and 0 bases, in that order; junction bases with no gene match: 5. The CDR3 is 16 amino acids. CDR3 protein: CASSLRDRASSYEQYF. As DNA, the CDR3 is TGTGCCAGCAGCTTAAGGGACAGGGCGAGCTCCTACGAGCAGTACTTC.

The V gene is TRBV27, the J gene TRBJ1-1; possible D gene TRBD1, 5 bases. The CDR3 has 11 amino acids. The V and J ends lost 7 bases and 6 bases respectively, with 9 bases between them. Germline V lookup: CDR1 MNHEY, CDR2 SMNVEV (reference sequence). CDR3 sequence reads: CASKGVSEAFF. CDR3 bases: TGTGCCAGCAAAGGGGTATCTGAAGCTTTCTTT.

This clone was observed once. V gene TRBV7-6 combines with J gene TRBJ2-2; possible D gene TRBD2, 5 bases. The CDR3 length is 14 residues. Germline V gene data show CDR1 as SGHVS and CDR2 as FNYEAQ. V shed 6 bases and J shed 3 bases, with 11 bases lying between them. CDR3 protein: CASRVGRDTGELFF. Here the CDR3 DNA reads TGTGCCAGCAGAGTAGGGCGGGACACCGGGGAGCTGTTTTTT.

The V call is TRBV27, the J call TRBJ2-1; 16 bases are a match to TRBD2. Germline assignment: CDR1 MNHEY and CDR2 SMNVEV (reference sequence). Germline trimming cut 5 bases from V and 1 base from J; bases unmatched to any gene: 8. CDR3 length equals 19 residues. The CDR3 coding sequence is TGTGCCAGCAGTGGGACCGGGACTAGCGGGAGGGATTCCTACAATGAGCAGTTCTTC. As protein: CASSGTGTSGRDSYNEQFF.

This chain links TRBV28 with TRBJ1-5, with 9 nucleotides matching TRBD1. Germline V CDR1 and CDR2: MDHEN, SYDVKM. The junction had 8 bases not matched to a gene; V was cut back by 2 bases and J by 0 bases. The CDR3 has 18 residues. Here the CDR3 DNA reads TGTGCCAGCAGTTTAGGCCGACGGGACAGGGCTAGCAATCAGCCCCAGCATTTT. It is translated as CASSLGRRDRASNQPQHF.